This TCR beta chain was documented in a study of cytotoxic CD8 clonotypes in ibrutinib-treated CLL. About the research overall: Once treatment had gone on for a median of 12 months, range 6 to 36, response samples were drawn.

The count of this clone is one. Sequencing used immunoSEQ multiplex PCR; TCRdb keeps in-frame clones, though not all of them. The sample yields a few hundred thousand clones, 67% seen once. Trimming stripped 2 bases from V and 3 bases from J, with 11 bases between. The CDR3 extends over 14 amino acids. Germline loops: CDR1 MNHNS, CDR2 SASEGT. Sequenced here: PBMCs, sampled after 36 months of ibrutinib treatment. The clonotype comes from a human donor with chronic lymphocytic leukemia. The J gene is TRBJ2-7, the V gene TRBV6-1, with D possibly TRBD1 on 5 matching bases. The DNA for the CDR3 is TGTGCCAGCAGTGAAAAGGGGATGATCTACGAGCAGTACTTC. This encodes CASSEKGMIYEQYF.